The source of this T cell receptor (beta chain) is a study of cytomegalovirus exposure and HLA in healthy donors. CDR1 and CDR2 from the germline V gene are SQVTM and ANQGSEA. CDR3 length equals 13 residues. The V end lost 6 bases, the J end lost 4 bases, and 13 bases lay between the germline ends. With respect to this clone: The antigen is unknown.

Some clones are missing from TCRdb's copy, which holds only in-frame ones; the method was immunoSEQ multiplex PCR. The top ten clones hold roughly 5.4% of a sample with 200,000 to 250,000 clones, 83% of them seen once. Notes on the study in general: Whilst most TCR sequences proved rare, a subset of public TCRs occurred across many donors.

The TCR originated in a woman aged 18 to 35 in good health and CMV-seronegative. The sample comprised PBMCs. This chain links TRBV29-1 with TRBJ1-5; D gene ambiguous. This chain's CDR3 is CSVRGGSNQPQHF. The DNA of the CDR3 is TGCAGCGTCCGAGGAGGTTCTAATCAGCCCCAGCATTTT.